The source of this T cell receptor (beta chain) is a study of blood T cell repertoires in COVID-19. Original processing notes: Researchers report that nucleated cell counts were estimated from reference gene primer amplification. Sequencing used immunoSEQ multiplex PCR; TCRdb keeps in-frame clones, though not all of them. V, J and clone size are those of that table, while D and trimming were read from the DNA. The profile covers approximately 340,000 clones, with just over 90% appearing a single time and over 0.7% taken by the ten largest. No more than 2 weeks before study entry, exposed participants had met a case of COVID-19. Worth noting for this clone: Other DNA sequences within the sample encode an identical CDR3.

V shed 6 bases, J shed 5 bases, and the junction held 8 bases outside the gene matches. Germline assignment: CDR1 KGHSH and CDR2 LQKENI. This CDR3 comprises 14 residues. The sequence derives from a woman aged 40 to 49 who had been exposed to COVID-19. The material sequenced was PBMCs or T cells enriched from blood (not recorded which). The rearrangement uses TRBV18 and TRBJ1-1, with 8 bases matching TRBD1. This CDR3 reads CASSPQGAGTEAFF. The CDR3 coding sequence is TGTGCCAGCTCTCCTCAGGGGGCTGGTACTGAAGCTTTCTTT.